The 6 T cell receptor beta chains below come from one sample, sequenced in a study of Graves' ophthalmopathy and Graves' hyperthyroidism. Amplified TCR beta CDR3 regions were obtained using RNA transcripts as template. RT-PCR in the first round used HTBI primers; a second-round multiplex PCR followed. TCRdb processed the multiplex PCR reads anew with MiXCR; each CDR3 protein has one entry. The table records roughly 500,000 distinct CDR3 sequences, approximately 14% of them present only once. Material: blood. These receptors came from a woman aged 25 to 39 with Graves' ophthalmopathy.

This clonotype was found many times. The chain carries TRBV7-9 and TRBJ1-5; the D is unclear. CDR3 length: 14 amino acids. Trimming took off 0 bases at V and 5 bases at J, with 8 bases between the two ends. Per germline, CDR1 SEHNR and CDR2 FQNEAQ (reference sequence). The CDR3 loop is CASSLASGDQPQHF. CDR3 DNA sequence: TGTGCCAGCAGCTTAGCAAGCGGGGATCAGCCCCAGCATTTT.

This clonotype was detected many times. The chain combines TRBV6-1 with TRBJ1-5, with 12 bases fitting TRBD1. Germline CDR1 reads MNHNS; CDR2 reads SASEGT. CDR3 length: 15 amino acids. J lost 6 bases, V lost 5 bases, and 5 bases had no gene match. CDR3 sequence reads: CASSRGTGGVQPQHF. CDR3 sequence (DNA): TGTGCCAGCAGTCGAGGGACAGGGGGCGTTCAGCCCCAGCATTTT.

This clonotype has a count of ten or more. The V call is TRBV9, the J call TRBJ2-5, with 14 bases aligning to TRBD2. Germline values: CDR1 SGDLS, CDR2 YYNGEE. CDR3 length: 16 residues. V shed 4 bases and J 5 bases; nucleotides not matched to a gene: 7. DNA for the CDR3: TGTGCCAGCAGCATGACTAGCGGGGGGGCCCTGGAGACCCAGTACTTC. This translates into CASSMTSGGALETQYF.

This clonotype was observed many times. The V and J genes are TRBV6-1 and TRBJ2-7, with D unresolved. The germline V gene encodes CDR1 MNHNS and CDR2 SASEGT. V was shortened by 6 bases and J by 4 bases, with 19 bases between the two germline ends. CDR3 length equals 15 residues. The CDR3 protein is CASSPVRLGVYEQYF. The CDR3, as DNA: TGTGCCAGCAGCCCCGTTAGACTGGGTGTGTACGAGCAGTACTTC.

To note about this clonotype: A much bigger clone sits one base away, suggesting this may be a read error. DNA of the CDR3: TGTGCCATCAGTGAAAACAGGGGTGCTGGAAACACCATATATTTT. Protein: CAISENRGAGNTIYF. The rearrangement joins TRBV10-3 to TRBJ1-3; 7 bases are shared with TRBD1. The CDR3 is 15 amino acids. The junction had 4 bases not matched to a gene; V was cut back by 3 bases and J by 2 bases. Germline CDR1 and CDR2: ENHRY and SYGVKD.

The J gene is TRBJ1-5, the V gene TRBV19, with 7 bases fitting TRBD1. V lost 6 bases, J lost 3 bases, and 8 bases stayed unmatched. This CDR3 region has 15 residues. CDR1 and CDR2 (germline): LNHDA, SQIVND (reference sequence). The CDR3 DNA reads TGTGCCAGTAGCCGCCGGGGACAGACCAATCAGCCCCAGCATTTT. Amino acids: CASSRRGQTNQPQHF. Looking up the rest from reference TRBV19 and TRBJ1-5 gives the full variable domain: DGGITQSPKYLFRKEGQNVTLSCEQNLNHDAMYWYRQDPGQGLRLIYYSQIVNDFQKGDIAEGYSVSREKKESFPLTVTSAQKNPTAFYLCASSRRGQTNQPQHFGDGTRLSIL.